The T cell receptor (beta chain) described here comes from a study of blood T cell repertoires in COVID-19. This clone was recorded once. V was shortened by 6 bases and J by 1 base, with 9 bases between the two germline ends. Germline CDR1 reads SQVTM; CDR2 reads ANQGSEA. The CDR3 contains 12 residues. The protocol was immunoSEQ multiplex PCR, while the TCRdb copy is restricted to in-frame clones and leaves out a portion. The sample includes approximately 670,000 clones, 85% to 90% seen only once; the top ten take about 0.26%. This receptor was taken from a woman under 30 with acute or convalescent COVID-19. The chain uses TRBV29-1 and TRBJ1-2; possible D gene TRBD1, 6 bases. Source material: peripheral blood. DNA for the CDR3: TGCAGCGTGTCAGGGGATAACTATGGCTACACCTTC. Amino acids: CSVSGDNYGYTF.